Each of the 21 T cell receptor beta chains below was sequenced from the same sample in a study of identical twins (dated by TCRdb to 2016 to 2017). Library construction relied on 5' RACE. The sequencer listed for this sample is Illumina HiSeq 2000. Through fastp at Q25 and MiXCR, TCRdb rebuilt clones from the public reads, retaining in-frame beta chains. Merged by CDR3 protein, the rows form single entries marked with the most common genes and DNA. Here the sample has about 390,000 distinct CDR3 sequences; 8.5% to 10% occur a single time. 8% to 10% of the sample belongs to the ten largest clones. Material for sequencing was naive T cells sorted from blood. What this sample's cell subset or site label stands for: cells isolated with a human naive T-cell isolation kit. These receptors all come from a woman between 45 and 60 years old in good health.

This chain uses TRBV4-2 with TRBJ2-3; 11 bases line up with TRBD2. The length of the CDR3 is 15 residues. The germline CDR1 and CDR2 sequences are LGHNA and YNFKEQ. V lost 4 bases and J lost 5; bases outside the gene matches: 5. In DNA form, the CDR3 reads TGTGCCAGCAGCCGGATAGGACTAGCGGGAGATACGCAGTATTTT. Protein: CASSRIGLAGDTQYF.

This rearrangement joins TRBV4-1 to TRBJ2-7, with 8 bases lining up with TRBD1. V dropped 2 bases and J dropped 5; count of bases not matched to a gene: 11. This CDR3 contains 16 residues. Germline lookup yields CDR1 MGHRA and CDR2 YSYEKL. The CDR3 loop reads CASSQNIDQDRDEQYF. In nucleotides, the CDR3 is TGCGCCAGCAGCCAAAATATAGACCAGGACAGGGACGAGCAGTACTTC.

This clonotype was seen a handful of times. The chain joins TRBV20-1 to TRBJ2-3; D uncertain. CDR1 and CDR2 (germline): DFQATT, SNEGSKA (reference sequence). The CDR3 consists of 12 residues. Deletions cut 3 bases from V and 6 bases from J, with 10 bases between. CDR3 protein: CSARGKDDTQYF. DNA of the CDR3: TGCAGTGCTAGGGGGAAAGATGATACGCAGTATTTT.

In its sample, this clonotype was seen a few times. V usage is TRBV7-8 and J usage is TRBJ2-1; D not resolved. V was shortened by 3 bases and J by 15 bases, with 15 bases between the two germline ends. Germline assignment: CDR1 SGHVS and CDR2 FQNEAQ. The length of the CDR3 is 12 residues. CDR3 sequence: CASSFLVTRPFF. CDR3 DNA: TGTGCCAGCAGCTTTCTAGTGACACGCCCGTTCTTC.

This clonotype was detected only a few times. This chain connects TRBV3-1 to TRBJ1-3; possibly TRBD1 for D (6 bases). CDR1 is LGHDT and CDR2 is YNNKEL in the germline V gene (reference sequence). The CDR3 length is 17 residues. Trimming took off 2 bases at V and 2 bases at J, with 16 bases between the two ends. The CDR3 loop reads CASSQKIHRQAGNTIYF. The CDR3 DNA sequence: TGTGCCAGCAGCCAAAAGATACACAGACAGGCTGGAAACACCATATATTTT.

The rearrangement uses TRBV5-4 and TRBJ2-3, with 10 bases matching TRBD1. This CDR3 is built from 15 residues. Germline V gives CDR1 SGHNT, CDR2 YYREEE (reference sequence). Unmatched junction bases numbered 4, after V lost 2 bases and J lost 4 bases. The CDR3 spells CASSLDRGRSDTQYF. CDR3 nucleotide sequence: TGTGCCAGCAGCTTAGACAGGGGGCGTTCAGATACGCAGTATTTT.

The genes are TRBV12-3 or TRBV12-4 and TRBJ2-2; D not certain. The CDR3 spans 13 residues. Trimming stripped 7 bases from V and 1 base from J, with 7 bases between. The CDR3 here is CASIFGNTGELFF. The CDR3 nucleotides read TGTGCCAGCATTTTTGGGAACACCGGGGAGCTGTTTTTT.

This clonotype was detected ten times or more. The CDR3 is CASGRQGSTEAFF. As DNA, the CDR3 is TGTGCCAGCGGACGACAGGGAAGCACTGAAGCTTTCTTT. The chain combines TRBV7-9 with TRBJ1-1; 7 bases match TRBD1. V shed 8 bases, J shed 4 bases, and the junction held 7 bases outside the gene matches. In germline, CDR1 is SEHNR, CDR2 FQNEAQ (reference sequence). The CDR3 runs 13 residues.

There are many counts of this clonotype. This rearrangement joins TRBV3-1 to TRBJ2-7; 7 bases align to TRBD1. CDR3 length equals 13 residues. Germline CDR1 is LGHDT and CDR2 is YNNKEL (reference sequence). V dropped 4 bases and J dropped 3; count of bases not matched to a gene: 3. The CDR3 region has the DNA TGTGCCAGCAGCCGGGACAGATACTACGAGCAGTACTTC. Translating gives CASSRDRYYEQYF.

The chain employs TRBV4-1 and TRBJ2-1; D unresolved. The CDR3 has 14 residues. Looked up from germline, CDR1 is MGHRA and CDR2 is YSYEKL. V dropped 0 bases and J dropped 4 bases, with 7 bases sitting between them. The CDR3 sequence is CASSQEGSYNEQFF. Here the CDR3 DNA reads TGCGCCAGCAGCCAAGAAGGCTCGTACAATGAGCAGTTCTTC.

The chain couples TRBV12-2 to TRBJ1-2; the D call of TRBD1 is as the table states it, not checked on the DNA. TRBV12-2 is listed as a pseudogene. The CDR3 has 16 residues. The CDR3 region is CASRLAKDRGDYGYTF. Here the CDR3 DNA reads TGTGCAAGTCGCTTAGCGAAGGACAGGGGAGACTATGGCTACACCTTC.

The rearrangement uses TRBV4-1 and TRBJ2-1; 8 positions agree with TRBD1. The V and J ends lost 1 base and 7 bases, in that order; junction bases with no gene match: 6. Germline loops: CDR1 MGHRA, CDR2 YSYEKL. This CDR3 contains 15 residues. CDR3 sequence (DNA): TGCGCCAGCAGCCAAGGGCAGGGGGCAGCAAATGAGCAGTTCTTC. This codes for CASSQGQGAANEQFF.

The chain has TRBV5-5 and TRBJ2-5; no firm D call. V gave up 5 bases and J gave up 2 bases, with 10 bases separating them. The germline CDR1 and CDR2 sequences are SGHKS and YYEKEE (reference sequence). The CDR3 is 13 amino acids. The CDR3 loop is CASRPGSQETQYF. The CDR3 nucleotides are TGTGCCAGCAGGCCGGGCTCTCAAGAGACCCAGTACTTC.

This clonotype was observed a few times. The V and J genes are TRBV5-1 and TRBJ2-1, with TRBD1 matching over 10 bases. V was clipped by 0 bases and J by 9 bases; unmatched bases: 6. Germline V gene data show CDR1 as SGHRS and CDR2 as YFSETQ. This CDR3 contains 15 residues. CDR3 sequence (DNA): TGCGCCAGCAGCTTGGGAGGGACAGGGGTGGGTGAGCAGTTCTTC. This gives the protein CASSLGGTGVGEQFF.

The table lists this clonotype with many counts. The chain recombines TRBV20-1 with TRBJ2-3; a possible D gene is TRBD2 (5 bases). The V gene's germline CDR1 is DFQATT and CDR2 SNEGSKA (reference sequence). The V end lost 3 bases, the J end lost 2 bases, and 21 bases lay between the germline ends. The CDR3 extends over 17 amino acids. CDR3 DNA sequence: TGCAGTGCTAGTGAGGGAACCACCTTTCGCTACACAGATACGCAGTATTTT. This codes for CSASEGTTFRYTDTQYF.

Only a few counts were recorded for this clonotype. CDR3 region: CATSAMRAGGYNEQFF. CDR3 coding DNA: TGTGCCACCAGTGCCATGAGGGCGGGAGGATACAATGAGCAGTTCTTC. This chain uses TRBV24-1 with TRBJ2-1; TRBD2 matches 8 bases. The CDR3 has 16 amino acids. Germline V gene sequence: CDR1 KGHDR, CDR2 SFDVKD. V trimming: 5 bases; J trimming: 4 bases; junction bases outside the gene matches: 9.

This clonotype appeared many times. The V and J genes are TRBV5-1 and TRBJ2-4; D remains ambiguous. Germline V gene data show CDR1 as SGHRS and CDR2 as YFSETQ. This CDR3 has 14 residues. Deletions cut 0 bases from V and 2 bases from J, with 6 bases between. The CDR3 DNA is TGCGCCAGCAGCTTGGCCGGAACCAAAAACATTCAGTACTTC. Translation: CASSLAGTKNIQYF. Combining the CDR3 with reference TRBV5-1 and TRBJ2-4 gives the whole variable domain KAGVTQTPRYLIKTRGQQVTLSCSPISGHRSVSWYQQTPGQGLQFLFEYFSETQRNKGNFPGRFSGRQFSNSRSEMNVSTLELGDSALYLCASSLAGTKNIQYFGAGTRLSVL.

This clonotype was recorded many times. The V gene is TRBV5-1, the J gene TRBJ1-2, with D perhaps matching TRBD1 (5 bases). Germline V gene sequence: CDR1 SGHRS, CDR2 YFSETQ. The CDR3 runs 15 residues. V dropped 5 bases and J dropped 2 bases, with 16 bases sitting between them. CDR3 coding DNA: TGCGCCAGCAGGCGGGGGGACCGGGACAACTATGGCTACACCTTC. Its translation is CASRRGDRDNYGYTF.

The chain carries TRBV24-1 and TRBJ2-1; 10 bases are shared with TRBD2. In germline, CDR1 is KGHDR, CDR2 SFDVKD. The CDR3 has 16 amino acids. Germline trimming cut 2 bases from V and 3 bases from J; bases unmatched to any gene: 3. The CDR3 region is CATSDYTSGNYNEQFF. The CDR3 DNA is TGTGCCACCAGTGATTATACTAGCGGGAACTACAATGAGCAGTTCTTC.

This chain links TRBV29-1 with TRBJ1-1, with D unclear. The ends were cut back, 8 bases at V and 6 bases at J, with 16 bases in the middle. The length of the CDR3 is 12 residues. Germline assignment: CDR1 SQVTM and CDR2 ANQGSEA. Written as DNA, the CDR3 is TGCAGCTTCAAAAACGGGTACCCTGAAGCTTTCTTT. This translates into CSFKNGYPEAFF. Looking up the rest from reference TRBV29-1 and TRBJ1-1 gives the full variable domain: SAVISQKPSRDICQRGTSLTIQCQVDSQVTMMFWYRQQPGQSLTLIATANQGSEATYESGFVIDKFPISRPNLTFSTLTVSNMSPEDSSIYLCSFKNGYPEAFFGQGTRLTVV.

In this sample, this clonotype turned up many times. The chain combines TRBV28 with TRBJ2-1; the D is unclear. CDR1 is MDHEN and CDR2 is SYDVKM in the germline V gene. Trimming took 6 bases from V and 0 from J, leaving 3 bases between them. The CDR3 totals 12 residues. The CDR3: CASSRSYNEQFF. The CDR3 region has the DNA TGTGCCAGCAGCCGCTCCTACAATGAGCAGTTCTTC.